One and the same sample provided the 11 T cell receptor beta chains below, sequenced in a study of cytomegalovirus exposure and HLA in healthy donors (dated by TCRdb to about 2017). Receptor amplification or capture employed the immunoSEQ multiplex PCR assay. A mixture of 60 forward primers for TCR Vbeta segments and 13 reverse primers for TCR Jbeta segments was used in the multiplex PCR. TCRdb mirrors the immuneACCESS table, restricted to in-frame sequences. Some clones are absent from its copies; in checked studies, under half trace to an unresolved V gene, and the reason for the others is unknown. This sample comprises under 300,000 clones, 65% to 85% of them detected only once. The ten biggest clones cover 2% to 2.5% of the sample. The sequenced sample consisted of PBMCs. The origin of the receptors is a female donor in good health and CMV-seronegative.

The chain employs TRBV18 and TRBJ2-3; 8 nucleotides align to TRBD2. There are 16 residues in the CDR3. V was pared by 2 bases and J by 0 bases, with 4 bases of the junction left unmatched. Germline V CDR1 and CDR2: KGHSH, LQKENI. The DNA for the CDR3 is TGTGCCAGCTCACCAACGGGACTAGTGAGCACAGATACGCAGTATTTT. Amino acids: CASSPTGLVSTDTQYF. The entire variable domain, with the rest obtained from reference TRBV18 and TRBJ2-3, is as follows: NAGVMQNPRHLVRRRGQEARLRCSPMKGHSHVYWYRQLPEEGLKFMVYLQKENIIDESGMPKERFSAEFPKEGPSILRIQQVVRGDSAAYFCASSPTGLVSTDTQYFGPGTRLTVL.

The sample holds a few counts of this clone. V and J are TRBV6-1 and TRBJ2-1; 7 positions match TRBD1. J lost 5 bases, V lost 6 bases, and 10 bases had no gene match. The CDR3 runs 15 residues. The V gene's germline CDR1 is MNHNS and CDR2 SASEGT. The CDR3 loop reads CASRLPGQQNNEQFF. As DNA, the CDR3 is TGTGCCAGCAGACTTCCGGGACAGCAGAACAATGAGCAGTTCTTC.

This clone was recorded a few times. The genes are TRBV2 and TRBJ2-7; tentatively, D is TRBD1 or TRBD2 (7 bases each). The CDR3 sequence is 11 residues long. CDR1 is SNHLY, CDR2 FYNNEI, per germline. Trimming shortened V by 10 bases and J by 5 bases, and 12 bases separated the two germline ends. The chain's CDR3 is CATRGGNEQYF. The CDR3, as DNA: TGTGCCACCAGGGGGGGTAACGAGCAGTACTTC.

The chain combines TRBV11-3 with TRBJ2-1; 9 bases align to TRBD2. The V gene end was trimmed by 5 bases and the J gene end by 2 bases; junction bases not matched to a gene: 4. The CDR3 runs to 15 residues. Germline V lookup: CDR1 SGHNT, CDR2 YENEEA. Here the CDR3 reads CASSPAGGPYNEQFF. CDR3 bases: TGTGCCAGCAGCCCCGCGGGAGGGCCCTACAATGAGCAGTTCTTC.

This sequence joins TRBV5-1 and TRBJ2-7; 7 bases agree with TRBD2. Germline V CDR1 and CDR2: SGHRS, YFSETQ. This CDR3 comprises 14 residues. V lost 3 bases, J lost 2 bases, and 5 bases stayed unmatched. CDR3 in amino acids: CASSSTGLAYEQYF. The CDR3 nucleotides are TGCGCCAGCAGCTCCACTGGACTAGCCTACGAGCAGTACTTC.

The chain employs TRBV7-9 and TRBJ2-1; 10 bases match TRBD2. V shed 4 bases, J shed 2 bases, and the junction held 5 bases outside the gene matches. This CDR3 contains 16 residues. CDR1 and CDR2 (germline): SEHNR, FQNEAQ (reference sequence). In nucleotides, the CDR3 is TGTGCCAGCAGCTCACCCGGGACTAGCGCCTACAATGAGCAGTTCTTC. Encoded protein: CASSSPGTSAYNEQFF. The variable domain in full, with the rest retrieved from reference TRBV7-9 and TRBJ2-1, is DTGVSQNPRHKITKRGQNVTFRCDPISEHNRLYWYRQTLGQGPEFLTYFQNEAQLEKSRLLSDRFSAERPKGSFSTLEIQRTEQGDSAMYLCASSSPGTSAYNEQFFGPGTRLTVL.

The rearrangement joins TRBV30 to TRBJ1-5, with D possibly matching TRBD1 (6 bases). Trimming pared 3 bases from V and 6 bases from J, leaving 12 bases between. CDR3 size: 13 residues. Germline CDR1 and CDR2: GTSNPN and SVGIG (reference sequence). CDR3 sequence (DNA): TGTGCCTGGAGCAGGGGCGGGGGTCAGCCCCAGCATTTT. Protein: CAWSRGGGQPQHF.

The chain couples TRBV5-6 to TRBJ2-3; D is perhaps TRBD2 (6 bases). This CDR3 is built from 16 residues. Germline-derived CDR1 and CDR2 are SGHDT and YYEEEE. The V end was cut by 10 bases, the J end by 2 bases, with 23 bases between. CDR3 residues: CAGSRLEVGNTDTQYF. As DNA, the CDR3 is TGTGCCGGTAGCAGACTAGAGGTCGGGAACACAGATACGCAGTATTTT.

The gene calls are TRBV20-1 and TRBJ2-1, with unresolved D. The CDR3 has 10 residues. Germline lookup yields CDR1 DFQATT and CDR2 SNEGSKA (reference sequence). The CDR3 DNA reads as TGCAGCGACGACTTCAACGAGCAGTTCTTC. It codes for CSDDFNEQFF.

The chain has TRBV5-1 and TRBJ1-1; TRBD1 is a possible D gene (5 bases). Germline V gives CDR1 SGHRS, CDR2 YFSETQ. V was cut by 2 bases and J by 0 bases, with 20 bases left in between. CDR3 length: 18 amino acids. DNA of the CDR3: TGCGCCAGCAGCTTCCTCCCAGGGTATACACCAATGAACACTGAAGCTTTCTTT. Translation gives CASSFLPGYTPMNTEAFF.

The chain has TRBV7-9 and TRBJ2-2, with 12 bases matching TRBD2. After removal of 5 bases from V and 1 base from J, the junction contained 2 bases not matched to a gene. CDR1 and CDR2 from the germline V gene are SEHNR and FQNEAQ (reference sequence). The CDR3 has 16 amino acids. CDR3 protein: CASSQTSGGNTGELFF. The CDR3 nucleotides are TGTGCCAGCAGCCAGACTAGCGGGGGGAACACCGGGGAGCTGTTTTTT.